What follows are 24 T cell receptor beta chains derived from one specimen sequenced in a study of blood T cell repertoires in COVID-19 (TCRdb year 2020). Library prep was done by the immunoSEQ multiplex PCR assay. TCRdb took this table from immuneACCESS and kept in-frame rearrangements with V and J called. Such tables lack part of the clones; where checked against another copy, unresolved V genes explain under half of the gap, and the rest is unexplained. The sample profile shows about 270,000 clones; more than 85% of them were found once. The top ten hold 2.5% to 3% of the sample. Sequencing input: PBMCs or T cells enriched from blood (not recorded which). All receptors come from a man aged 40-50 years who had been exposed to COVID-19.

This clone was seen only once. The V gene is TRBV6-5, the J gene TRBJ2-7; 7 bases fit TRBD1. This CDR3 is built from 15 residues. Germline lookup yields CDR1 MNHEY and CDR2 SVGAGI. After removal of 0 bases from V and 4 bases from J, the junction contained 6 bases not matched to a gene. The CDR3 loop reads CASSYSPDRAYEQYF. CDR3 DNA sequence: TGTGCCAGCAGTTACTCGCCTGACAGGGCATACGAGCAGTACTTC.

CDR3 loop: CASSPSGGYAYNEQFF. CDR3 in DNA: TGCGCCAGCAGCCCCAGCGGGGGTTACGCCTACAATGAGCAGTTCTTC. The chain is built from TRBV5-1 and TRBJ2-1, with 8 bases lining up with TRBD2. Germline loops: CDR1 SGHRS, CDR2 YFSETQ. CDR3 length: 16 residues. The trim removed 4 bases at V and 2 bases at J, leaving 8 bases unmatched.

The chain has TRBV3-1 (or the pseudogene TRBV3-2) and TRBJ2-1; 9 nucleotides agree with TRBD1. The CDR3 totals 18 residues. Germline V lookup: CDR1 LGHDT, CDR2 YNNKEL (reference sequence). With V trimmed by 0 bases and J by 5 bases, 11 bases remained unmatched. The CDR3 reads CASSQDWSRDRDHNEQFF. In nucleotides, the CDR3 is TGTGCCAGCAGCCAAGACTGGTCCCGGGACAGGGACCACAATGAGCAGTTCTTC.

The chain uses TRBV28 and TRBJ1-2; TRBD1 aligns across 7 bases. The CDR3 spans 13 residues. J gave up 1 base and V 10 bases, and 6 bases lay outside the gene matches. In germline, CDR1 is MDHEN, CDR2 SYDVKM. In DNA, the CDR3 is TGTGCCACCTCCCGGGACAGTAACTATGGCTACACCTTC. As protein: CATSRDSNYGYTF.

J is TRBJ1-2 and V is TRBV6-5; tentatively, D is TRBD1 (5 bases). The CDR3 consists of 15 residues. V was cut by 2 bases and J by 2 bases, with 12 bases left in between. Per germline, CDR1 MNHEY and CDR2 SVGAGI. The chain's CDR3 is CASSYRRGSNYGYTF. In nucleotides, the CDR3 is TGTGCCAGCAGTTACCGGAGGGGTTCAAACTATGGCTACACCTTC.

J is TRBJ1-5 and V is TRBV25-1; D might be TRBD1 (6 bases). Germline values: CDR1 MGHDK, CDR2 SYGVNS. This CDR3 region has 14 residues. The V gene lost 6 bases and the J gene lost 2 bases, with 11 bases spanning the gap. The CDR3 DNA reads TGTGCCAGCAGCAAGACAGGCGGCAATCAGCCCCAGCATTTT. Amino acids: CASSKTGGNQPQHF.

The rearrangement links TRBV5-4 to TRBJ2-7, with 7 nucleotides matching TRBD1. Germline V gene lookup returns CDR1 SGHNT and CDR2 YYREEE (reference sequence). This CDR3 has 16 residues. After removal of 4 bases from V and 2 bases from J, the junction contained 12 bases not matched to a gene. Here the CDR3 reads CASSDYSQGFAYEQYF. The CDR3 DNA follows: TGTGCCAGCAGCGACTACTCACAGGGGTTTGCCTACGAGCAGTACTTC.

The CDR3 region has the DNA TGTGCCAGCAGCTGGGATGCGGGGGTCGGCACTGAAGCTTTCTTT. This translates into CASSWDAGVGTEAFF. The J gene is TRBJ1-1, the V gene TRBV5-4; perhaps TRBD1 as D (5 bases). The CDR3 totals 15 residues. CDR1 SGHNT and CDR2 YYREEE come from the germline V gene (reference sequence). Trimming took 3 bases from V and 4 from J, leaving 16 bases between them.

The sample holds one count of this clone. The chain joins TRBV6-4 to TRBJ2-1; 15 bases agree with TRBD2. V was clipped by 6 bases and J by 8 bases; unmatched bases: 5. The CDR3 sequence is 15 residues long. Per the germline V gene, CDR1 is MRHNA and CDR2 is SNTAGT. The CDR3 region is CASSGLAGGLDEQFF. The CDR3 nucleotides are TGTGCCAGCAGCGGACTAGCGGGAGGGTTGGATGAGCAGTTCTTC.

V gene TRBV3-1 (or the pseudogene TRBV3-2) combines with J gene TRBJ2-7; D gene ambiguous. Germline V CDR1 and CDR2: LGHDT, YNNKEL (reference sequence). Trimming removed 0 bases from V and 6 bases from J, with 3 bases in between. The CDR3 runs to 11 residues. CDR3 in amino acids: CASSQDSEQYF. Here the CDR3 DNA reads TGTGCCAGCAGCCAAGACAGCGAGCAGTACTTC.

This sequence joins TRBV9 and TRBJ1-1; maybe TRBD1 (5 bases). Germline CDR1 SGDLS, CDR2 YYNGEE. This CDR3 has 15 amino acids. Trimming cost V 4 bases and J 3 bases, with 16 bases left between them. The CDR3 region has the DNA TGTGCCAGCAGCCCCTCGGGGGGGGGATACACTGAAGCTTTCTTT. This encodes CASSPSGGGYTEAFF.

The chain recombines TRBV3-1 (or the pseudogene TRBV3-2) with TRBJ2-2; 9 nucleotides match TRBD2. Germline V gene lookup returns CDR1 LGHDT and CDR2 YNNKEL (reference sequence). This CDR3 is built from 17 residues. V lost 5 bases to trimming and J lost 3 bases; unmatched junction nucleotides: 10. The CDR3, as DNA: TGTGCCAGCAGCGCCCACCCAGCGGGAGGTTACACCGGGGAGCTGTTTTTT. Translating gives CASSAHPAGGYTGELFF.

The CDR3 DNA reads TGTGCCAGCAGCTTAACTGTGAGGGAGACTTCACCCCTCCACTTT. Translating gives CASSLTVRETSPLHF. The V call is TRBV7-2, the J call TRBJ1-6; D remains ambiguous. Per the germline V gene, CDR1 is SGHTA and CDR2 is FQGNSA. The ends were cut back, 2 bases at V and 9 bases at J, with 14 bases in the middle. This CDR3 is built from 15 residues.

The V gene is TRBV9, the J gene TRBJ2-3, with D perhaps matching TRBD2 (5 bases). The CDR3 sequence is 13 residues long. V lost 4 bases and J lost 7, with 13 bases in between. Germline V CDR1 and CDR2: SGDLS, YYNGEE. The CDR3 reads CASSKLVANTQYF. In DNA form, the CDR3 reads TGTGCCAGCAGCAAACTAGTTGCGAATACGCAGTATTTT.

Remarks on this clone: This sample includes further DNA sequences coding for the same CDR3. The chain recombines TRBV11-2 with TRBJ1-5, with 7 bases matching TRBD1. CDR3 size: 14 residues. Looked up from germline, CDR1 is SGHAT and CDR2 is FQNNGV. The V segment lost 1 base and the J segment 6 bases; nucleotides outside the gene matches: 3. DNA for the CDR3: TGTGCCAGCAGCTTAGCAGGGGGAGGTCAGCCCCAGCATTTT. Amino acids: CASSLAGGGQPQHF. Drawing the rest from reference TRBV11-2 and TRBJ1-5, the complete variable domain is EAGVAQSPRYKIIEKRQSVAFWCNPISGHATLYWYQQILGQGPKLLIQFQNNGVVDDSQLPKDRFSAERLKGVDSTLKIQPAKLEDSAVYLCASSLAGGGQPQHFGDGTRLSIL.

The chain is built from TRBV30 and TRBJ1-2; no reliable D call. The germline V gene encodes CDR1 GTSNPN and CDR2 SVGIG (reference sequence). Trimming removed 3 bases at V and 3 bases at J, with 11 bases between. CDR3 length equals 13 residues. CDR3 residues: CAWSGLSYYGYTF. For the CDR3, the DNA is TGTGCCTGGAGCGGGTTGTCGTACTATGGCTACACCTTC. Complete variable domain (other parts from reference TRBV30 and TRBJ1-2): SQTIHQWPATLVQPVGSPLSLECTVEGTSNPNLYWYRQAAGRGLQLLFYSVGIGQISSEVPQNLSASRPQDRQFILSSKKLLLSDSGFYLCAWSGLSYYGYTFGSGTRLTVV.

This chain links TRBV7-3 with TRBJ2-1; 10 nucleotides align to TRBD1. The germline CDR1 and CDR2 sequences are SGHTA and FQGTGA. V dropped 5 bases and J dropped 4; count of bases not matched to a gene: 8. This CDR3 region has 16 residues. CDR3 DNA sequence: TGTGCCAGCAGCGTCCGGCCGGGACAGGGGTACAATGAGCAGTTCTTC. Translated, it gives CASSVRPGQGYNEQFF.

V gene TRBV7-2 combines with J gene TRBJ2-2; 11 nucleotides agree with TRBD2. Germline CDR1 is SGHTA and CDR2 is FQGNSA. CDR3 size: 17 residues. Germline trimming cut 4 bases from V and 0 bases from J; bases unmatched to any gene: 4. CDR3 sequence (DNA): TGTGCCAGCAGCTACCGGACTAGCGGGTCGAACACCGGGGAGCTGTTTTTT. This translates into CASSYRTSGSNTGELFF.

The chain links TRBV4-1 to TRBJ2-1; D might be TRBD2 (6 bases). Germline V lookup: CDR1 MGHRA, CDR2 YSYEKL. The CDR3 covers 17 residues. Trimming left V 3 bases short and J 0 bases short, with 15 bases between. The CDR3 sequence is CASSHTAGTGSYNEQFF. In DNA, the CDR3 is TGCGCCAGCAGCCACACCGCCGGGACTGGCTCCTACAATGAGCAGTTCTTC.

The rearrangement joins TRBV4-1 to TRBJ2-7; the match to TRBD2 covers 10 bases. This CDR3 has 14 amino acids. The V gene end was trimmed by 3 bases and the J gene end by 6 bases; junction bases not matched to a gene: 5. From germline, CDR1 is MGHRA and CDR2 YSYEKL. The CDR3 reads CASSHPSGSGEQYF. In DNA form, the CDR3 reads TGCGCCAGCAGCCACCCTAGCGGGAGTGGCGAGCAGTACTTC.

The V call is TRBV19, the J call TRBJ2-1; TRBD2 matches 16 bases. The CDR3 covers 19 residues. After removal of 6 bases from V and 2 bases from J, the junction contained 10 bases not matched to a gene. Germline V gene lookup returns CDR1 LNHDA and CDR2 SQIVND (reference sequence). The CDR3 DNA follows: TGTGCCAGTAGCCGTTCCGGGACTAGCGGGAGGGTCGCCTACAATGAGCAGTTCTTC. It encodes CASSRSGTSGRVAYNEQFF. The variable domain in full, with the rest retrieved from reference TRBV19 and TRBJ2-1, is DGGITQSPKYLFRKEGQNVTLSCEQNLNHDAMYWYRQDPGQGLRLIYYSQIVNDFQKGDIAEGYSVSREKKESFPLTVTSAQKNPTAFYLCASSRSGTSGRVAYNEQFFGPGTRLTVL.

J is TRBJ2-5 and V is TRBV3-1 (or the pseudogene TRBV3-2); D may be TRBD2 (5 bases). V was cut by 3 bases and J by 6 bases, with 14 bases left in between. The germline gives CDR1 LGHDT, CDR2 YNNKEL (reference sequence). CDR3 size: 14 residues. The CDR3 nucleotides read TGTGCCAGCAGCCAGGACGTTAGGAGGCAGACCCAGTACTTC. Protein: CASSQDVRRQTQYF.

V is TRBV5-5 and J is TRBJ1-3, with D possibly TRBD1 on 6 matching bases. This CDR3 is 15 amino acids long. Between the trimmed V and J ends, which lost 7 bases and 0 bases, there was a span of 14 bases. Looked up from germline, CDR1 is SGHKS and CDR2 is YYEKEE (reference sequence). The CDR3 nucleotides read TGTGCCAGCGGTTCTTCGACAGGCTCTGGAAACACCATATATTTT. As protein: CASGSSTGSGNTIYF.

The J gene is TRBJ2-3, the V gene TRBV6-2 or TRBV6-3; no firm D call. The CDR3 length is 14 residues. V lost 4 bases and J lost 3, with 11 bases in between. Germline values: CDR1 MNHEY, CDR2 SVGEGT. The CDR3 sequence is CASSSPRVTDTQYF. As DNA, the CDR3 is TGTGCCAGCAGTTCCCCCCGTGTTACAGATACGCAGTATTTT.